These 11 T cell receptor beta chains were all obtained from the same sample, sequenced in a study of OX40 agonist ivuxolimab in advanced cancers. Library preparation used the immunoSEQ multiplex PCR assay. Not all clones reach the TCRdb copy of this immuneACCESS table, which keeps in-frame sequences only. Checked studies attribute under half of the gap to unresolved V genes and leave the rest unexplained. The sample data list 63,000 or so clones, and 91% of these were observed just once. In total, the top ten clones hold roughly 4.1% of the sample. This material consisted of CD4+ or CD8+ T cells sorted from blood, taken in a trial of the OX40 agonist ivuxolimab. Every receptor here comes from an adult with an advanced solid tumor such as melanoma, head and neck, liver or kidney cancer.

The gene calls are TRBV15 and TRBJ1-1, with D possibly being TRBD1 (5 bases). The germline V gene encodes CDR1 LNHNV and CDR2 YYDKDF (reference sequence). There are 16 residues in the CDR3. The V and J ends lost 0 bases and 3 bases respectively, with 14 bases between them. CDR3 in DNA: TGTGCCACCAGCAGAGAAAGTTCAGGGTCCCACACTGAAGCTTTCTTT. As protein: CATSRESSGSHTEAFF.

V usage is TRBV7-3 and J usage is TRBJ2-1; either TRBD1 or TRBD2 may supply D (5 bases each). The CDR3 runs to 13 residues. Trimming removed 5 bases at V and 3 bases at J, with 8 bases between. Germline CDR1 reads SGHTA; CDR2 reads FQGTGA. The CDR3 loop reads CASSPGGYNEQFF. The DNA of the CDR3 is TGTGCCAGCAGCCCTGGGGGCTACAATGAGCAGTTCTTC.

The chain couples TRBV6-6 to TRBJ2-1; 7 bases agree with TRBD2. The CDR3 contains 14 residues. Trimming at V came to 2 bases and at J to 2 bases, leaving 0 bases not matched to a gene. The germline gives CDR1 MNHNY, CDR2 SVGAGI (reference sequence). CDR3: CASSYGGAYNEQFF. In DNA form, the CDR3 reads TGTGCCAGCAGTTACGGGGGGGCCTACAATGAGCAGTTCTTC.

This clone was observed once. The V and J genes are TRBV4-3 and TRBJ2-7; D may be TRBD2 (5 bases). This CDR3 has 14 amino acids. The germline V and J ends were trimmed by 4 bases and 2 bases, with 12 bases remaining between them. Germline assignment: CDR1 LGHNA and CDR2 YSLEER. CDR3 amino acids: CASSPGTGTYEQYF. For the CDR3, the DNA is TGCGCCAGCAGCCCGGGAACGGGGACCTACGAGCAGTACTTC.

The chain recombines TRBV4-2 with TRBJ1-1; no clear D gene. Germline V CDR1 and CDR2: LGHNA, YNFKEQ. Trimming pared 0 bases from V and 2 bases from J, leaving 10 bases between. The CDR3 runs 15 residues. CDR3 nucleotide sequence: TGTGCCAGCAGCCAAGATGTAGGTTCTAACACTGAAGCTTTCTTT. Its protein product is CASSQDVGSNTEAFF.

This clone has only one observation. V gene TRBV27 combines with J gene TRBJ2-1; 9 bases are shared with TRBD2. CDR3 size: 15 residues. Trimming removed 0 bases from V and 9 bases from J; junction bases left unmatched: 6. Germline V gene data show CDR1 as MNHEY and CDR2 as SMNVEV (reference sequence). The CDR3 reads CASSLSTSGFAEQFF. CDR3 bases: TGTGCCAGCAGTTTATCTACTAGCGGGTTTGCTGAGCAGTTCTTC.

This chain links TRBV7-2 with TRBJ1-5; maybe TRBD1 (6 bases). The CDR3 has 15 amino acids. V lost 1 base and J lost 6, with 13 bases in between. From germline, CDR1 is SGHTA and CDR2 FQGNSA. The CDR3 protein is CASSLGEFRGQPQHF. The CDR3 DNA reads TGTGCCAGCAGCTTAGGGGAGTTCAGGGGTCAGCCCCAGCATTTT.

The V gene is TRBV21-1, the J gene TRBJ2-7. TRBV21-1 is a documented pseudogene. CDR3 length: 16 amino acids. Here the CDR3 reads CASSNPTEGYSYEQYV. CDR3 nucleotide sequence: TGTGCCAGCAGCAATCCTACCGAAGGGTATAGCTACGAGCAGTACGTC.

V usage is TRBV7-9 and J usage is TRBJ2-7; D ambiguous. The CDR3 is 14 residues long. Germline assignment: CDR1 SEHNR and CDR2 FQNEAQ (reference sequence). Trimming stripped 1 base from V and 3 bases from J, with 10 bases between. The CDR3 nucleotides read TGTGCCAGCAGCTTAGAGTCCGATGTCTACGAGCAGTACTTC. Its translation: CASSLESDVYEQYF.

The CDR3 here is CASSVSPGTSAEQYF. CDR3 nucleotide sequence: TGTGCCAGCAGCGTATCCCCCGGGACCAGCGCCGAGCAGTACTTC. The chain has TRBV9 and TRBJ2-7; D possibly matches TRBD1 or TRBD2 (5 bases each). In germline, CDR1 is SGDLS, CDR2 YYNGEE. V lost 1 base to trimming and J lost 6 bases, with 17 bases between them. The CDR3 is made up of 15 amino acids.

This chain joins TRBV30 and TRBJ2-3; 7 bases are a match to TRBD2. J gave up 8 bases and V 3 bases, and 8 bases lay outside the gene matches. The CDR3 runs 13 residues. CDR1 GTSNPN and CDR2 SVGIG come from the germline V gene (reference sequence). The CDR3, as DNA: TGTGCCTGGAGGGAGGGAGGGGTAGGTACGCAGTATTTT. It specifies CAWREGGVGTQYF.